These 14 T cell receptor beta chains were all obtained from the same sample, sequenced in a study of vaccination and CD4 T cells after COVID-19. Their cognate antigens are unknown. Cultured CD4+ T-cell DNA underwent Oncomine TCR Beta short-read sequencing. TCRdb itself ran the PCR reads through MiXCR, one entry per CDR3 protein. The sample carries nearly 20,000 distinct CDR3 sequences, 35% to 55% recorded once. Sample treatment: roughly 11-day PBMC culture with coronavirus spike peptide pools or control peptides (ViraFEST assay). The sequences come from CD4+ T cells from blood, cultured in vitro, collected after SARS-CoV-2 vaccination. The receptors here all came from a human donor who had recovered from COVID-19.

This clonotype was detected only a few times. V is TRBV20-1 and J is TRBJ2-2; weak D call: TRBD2 (5 bases). Germline V gene sequence: CDR1 DFQATT, CDR2 SNEGSKA (reference sequence). This CDR3 spans 13 amino acids. V lost 0 bases to trimming and J lost 7 bases, with 9 bases between them. The CDR3 spells CSARDKGDGELFF. The CDR3 bases are TGCAGTGCTAGAGATAAGGGAGACGGGGAGCTGTTTTTT.

The V call is TRBV6-1, the J call TRBJ2-5; 9 nucleotides line up with TRBD2. The germline CDR1 and CDR2 sequences are MNHNS and SASEGT. This CDR3 is 15 amino acids long. V dropped 3 bases and J dropped 5; count of bases not matched to a gene: 7. CDR3 sequence: CASSDWRGGRETQYF. The CDR3 DNA follows: TGTGCCAGCAGTGATTGGCGGGGGGGCCGGGAGACCCAGTACTTC.

The chain links TRBV7-3 to TRBJ2-2, with D unresolved. This CDR3 region has 15 residues. Germline loops: CDR1 SGHTA, CDR2 FQGTGA. Trimming shortened V by 5 bases and J by 1 base, and 11 bases separated the two germline ends. CDR3 sequence: CASSRASGNTGELFF. The CDR3 DNA sequence: TGTGCCAGCAGCCGAGCCTCGGGGAACACCGGGGAGCTGTTTTTT.

This chain joins TRBV11-3 and TRBJ1-2, with 7 bases aligning to TRBD1. J was trimmed by 7 bases and V by 5 bases; bases with no gene match: 4. Looked up from germline, CDR1 is SGHNT and CDR2 is YENEEA. The CDR3 is made up of 12 amino acids. The CDR3 here is CASSDRVGGYTF. CDR3 DNA: TGTGCCAGCAGCGACAGGGTTGGTGGCTACACCTTC.

The genes are TRBV19 and TRBJ2-5, with D possibly matching TRBD1 (5 bases). CDR3 length: 14 residues. Germline-derived CDR1 and CDR2 are LNHDA and SQIVND (reference sequence). Trimming pared 9 bases from V and 4 bases from J, leaving 18 bases between. CDR3: CASKPGQDLETQYF. The DNA for the CDR3 is TGTGCCAGCAAACCAGGACAAGACTTAGAGACCCAGTACTTC.

The rearrangement joins TRBV12-3 or TRBV12-4 to TRBJ2-3, with a possible D match to TRBD1 (5 bases). There are 12 residues in the CDR3. V was shortened by 6 bases and J by 9 bases, with 13 bases between the two germline ends. The CDR3 nucleotides are TGTGCCAGCAGCGAACAGGTGGAGACGCAGTATTTT. Translated: CASSEQVETQYF.

The chain employs TRBV5-4 and TRBJ2-7, with unresolved D. Trimming removed 0 bases from V and 7 bases from J, with 8 bases in between. The CDR3 sequence is 12 residues long. Germline values: CDR1 SGHNT, CDR2 YYREEE (reference sequence). The CDR3 nucleotides read TGTGCCAGCAGCTTGGACGACCTAGAGCAGTACTTC. It codes for CASSLDDLEQYF.

This chain connects TRBV6-1 to TRBJ1-5; no reliable D call. V lost 7 bases, J lost 1 base, and 11 bases lay in between. This CDR3 contains 14 residues. Germline V CDR1 and CDR2: MNHNS, SASEGT. CDR3 protein: CASTGITSNQPQHF. The CDR3 DNA is TGTGCCAGCACGGGTATAACCAGCAATCAGCCCCAGCATTTT.

Here the CDR3 DNA reads TGTGCCAGCAGCCGTTACGGGGGTACAGATACGCAGTATTTT. It codes for CASSRYGGTDTQYF. The V call is TRBV6-2 or TRBV6-3, the J call TRBJ2-3, with D perhaps matching TRBD2 (6 bases). The germline CDR1 and CDR2 sequences are MNHEY and SVGEGT. Trimming cost V 6 bases and J 3 bases, with 13 bases left between them. The CDR3 is 14 amino acids.

This clonotype was detected a few times. The chain has TRBV29-1 and TRBJ1-5; D is perhaps TRBD1 (6 bases). The V and J ends lost 0 bases and 5 bases respectively, with 20 bases between them. CDR1 and CDR2 (germline): SQVTM, ANQGSEA. The length of the CDR3 is 17 residues. The CDR3 sequence: CSVEDGPWAGEHQPQHF. CDR3 bases: TGCAGCGTTGAAGATGGGCCCTGGGCAGGGGAGCATCAGCCCCAGCATTTT.

This clonotype came up a few times. V usage is TRBV27 and J usage is TRBJ2-6; possible D gene TRBD1, 6 bases. This CDR3 has 13 amino acids. Germline V lookup: CDR1 MNHEY, CDR2 SMNVEV (reference sequence). Trimming pared 5 bases from V and 13 bases from J, leaving 15 bases between. CDR3 residues: CASSPWTEKVLTF. As DNA, the CDR3 is TGTGCCAGCAGTCCCTGGACAGAAAAGGTCCTGACTTTC.

This clonotype has a handful of counts. The V and J genes are TRBV19 and TRBJ1-1, with 7 bases aligning to TRBD1. The junction had 16 bases not matched to a gene; V was cut back by 5 bases and J by 4 bases. The V gene's germline CDR1 is LNHDA and CDR2 SQIVND (reference sequence). This CDR3 is built from 17 residues. CDR3 nucleotides: TGTGCCAGTAGTGCTAGACAGGGAGGGAGGGGAAGCACTGAAGCTTTCTTT. Translation: CASSARQGGRGSTEAFF.

Only a few counts were recorded for this clonotype. The chain combines TRBV7-2 with TRBJ1-1; tentatively, D is TRBD1 (5 bases). Trimming cost V 3 bases and J 1 base, with 12 bases left between them. The CDR3 length is 15 residues. Germline CDR1 and CDR2: SGHTA and FQGNSA. The CDR3 sequence is CASSFSAGKNTEAFF. CDR3 nucleotides: TGTGCCAGCAGCTTCTCGGCAGGGAAGAACACTGAAGCTTTCTTT.

This clonotype was seen only a few times. The genes are TRBV7-2 and TRBJ1-6, with D maybe TRBD1 (6 bases). Germline loops: CDR1 SGHTA, CDR2 FQGNSA. V lost 5 bases, J lost 12 bases, and 17 bases lay in between. CDR3 length equals 14 residues. The DNA for the CDR3 is TGTGCCAGCAGCCCTAACAGGGCCCGGGGACCCCTCCACTTT. This sequence encodes CASSPNRARGPLHF.